The subject of this entry is one TCR beta chain. Antigen specificity is unknown. J was trimmed by 4 bases and V by 4 bases; bases with no gene match: 13. The CDR3 spans 16 residues. Looked up from germline, CDR1 is ENHRY and CDR2 is SYGVKD. Using two-round multiplex PCR, the authors amplified TCR beta CDR3 from genomic DNA. The first round of PCR was done with primers that matched each TRBV and TRBJ gene. TCRdb passed the multiplex PCR reads through MiXCR, listing each CDR3 protein once. The sample has fewer than 40,000 distinct CDR3 sequences, 34% seen once; the top ten hold around 16%. The sample comes from a study of prognosis after radiotherapy for stage I lung cancer. Overall study: The 13 male and 6 female patients were aged roughly 53 to 95, median roughly 70 years. Six to eight patients presented with squamous cell carcinoma, approximately eleven with adenocarcinoma. Study observations and caveats: Between patients with and without metastases, TRBV and TRBJ gene usage reportedly differed. Unique TCR clones declined after stereotactic body radiation therapy, from a median roughly 10,000 to 7,000.

The sequence was collected from a donor over 45 with non-small cell lung cancer. The sequencing here drew on PBMCs, taken before or after stereotactic body radiation therapy (not recorded which). This chain joins TRBV10-3 and TRBJ2-7; 7 bases are shared with TRBD2. The CDR3 nucleotides are TGTGCCATCAGTGTATTTAGAGGGAGGGCCGGGTACGAGCAGTACTTC. Residues: CAISVFRGRAGYEQYF.